The rows below give T cell receptor beta chains drawn from one sample of a study of metastatic and nonmetastatic thyroid tumors. TCRdb reanalyzed the PCR reads via MiXCR. Of 30,000 to 35,000 clones in the sample, less than 30% are singletons; the top ten hold less than 9.5%. Sample: blood. These receptors came from a female donor with papillary thyroid cancer or a benign thyroid nodule (not recorded which). Some clones in this sample may be carry-over from other donors' samples. CDR3s include the opening cysteine and the closing phenylalanine or tryptophan. The D gene is left open where the match is weak. Expanded clones get a size class; other rows say once, few or many, or leave the size out.

CDR3 protein	CDR3 DNA	clone size	V gene	D gene	CDR3 length	J gene
CASSPSTGGDEEYF	TGTGCCAGCAGCCCCTCGACAGGGGGAGATGAGGAGTACTTC	NA	TRBV6-1	TRBD1	14	TRBJ2-1
CASNDRWPAGEATGELFF	TGTGCCAGCAACGACAGGTGGCCAGCGGGAGAGGCCACCGGGGAGTTGTTTTTT	few	TRBV27	TRBD2	18	TRBJ2-2
CASSSPGLDGYTF	TGTGCCAGCAGTTCCCCGGGTCTGGATGGCTACACCTTC	few	TRBV28	NA	13	TRBJ1-2
CASSRTSNEQFF	TGTGCCAGCAGCCGGACTTCGAATGAGCAGTTCTTC	many	TRBV5-5	NA	12	TRBJ2-1
CASRGLWYGYTF	TGTGCCAGCAGGGGGCTTTGGTATGGCTACACCTTC	medium-sized	TRBV2	NA	12	TRBJ1-2
CASSLVASGAYEQYF	TGCGCCAGCAGCTTGGTGGCTAGCGGGGCCTACGAGCAGTACTTC	medium-sized	TRBV5-1	TRBD2	15	TRBJ2-7
CASRRQDNSPLHF	TGCGCCAGCAGGAGACAGGATAATTCACCCCTCCACTTT	many	TRBV5-4	NA	13	TRBJ1-6
CASSLGGARYGYTF	TGTGCCAGCAGCTTAGGCGGAGCGCGCTATGGCTACACCTTC	NA	TRBV7-2	NA	14	TRBJ1-2
CASSQERSDTDTQYF	TGCGCCAGCAGCCAAGAGAGAAGCGACACAGATACGCAGTATTTT	many	TRBV4-1	NA	15	TRBJ2-3
CASSQVSVARRTDTQYF	TGCGCCAGCAGCCAAGTTTCGGTAGCCCGCCGCACAGATACGCAGTATTTT	many	TRBV4-1	NA	17	TRBJ2-3
CARSPGGEQYF	TGTGCCCGCAGCCCAGGGGGTGAGCAGTACTTC	NA	TRBV7-9	TRBD1	11	TRBJ2-7
CSARAHRTGKGETQYF	TGCAGTGCTAGAGCCCACCGGACAGGAAAAGGAGAGACCCAGTACTTC	NA	TRBV20-1	TRBD1	16	TRBJ2-5
CASRAGTGAYEQYF	TGTGCCAGCAGGGCCGGGACAGGCGCCTACGAGCAGTACTTC	many	TRBV25-1	TRBD1	14	TRBJ2-7
CATSRVSSGGENTGDPFF	TGTGCCACCAGCAGAGTTTCTAGCGGGGGGGAGAACACCGGGGATCCGTTTTTT	few	TRBV15	TRBD2	18	TRBJ2-2
CASAYPGTSGSPYEQYF	TGTGCCAGCGCATACCCAGGTACTAGCGGGAGCCCTTACGAGCAGTACTTC	NA	TRBV6-2/TRBV6-3	TRBD2	17	TRBJ2-7
CASSPTTGYNGYTF	TGTGCCAGCAGCCCAACAACAGGGTATAATGGCTACACCTTC	many	TRBV7-6	NA	14	TRBJ1-2